This entry is about one TCR delta chain. Only one base separates this from a far larger clonotype, so it likely reflects a read error. The sample has other DNA sequences that encode this CDR3 too. TCRdb reprocessed the RT-PCR reads through CATT. The repertoire consists of 1,500 to 2,000 delta-chain clones, with 2% to 2.5% occurring once and the leading ten covering around 49%. The sample comes from a study of gamma-delta T cells after stem cell transplantation. The clonotype comes from a human donor. It is not recorded whose cells these are; they may come from a transplant donor. Sequencing was carried out using gamma-delta T cells.

The CDR3 sequence: CACDTLLGDNTDKLIF. The CDR3 DNA reads as TGCGCCTGTGACACTTTACTGGGGGATAACACCGATAAACTCATCTTT. The V call is TRDV2, the J call TRDJ1, with 11 positions matching TRDD3. CDR1 is GEAIGNYY, CDR2 EKD, per germline. The CDR3 spans 16 residues.